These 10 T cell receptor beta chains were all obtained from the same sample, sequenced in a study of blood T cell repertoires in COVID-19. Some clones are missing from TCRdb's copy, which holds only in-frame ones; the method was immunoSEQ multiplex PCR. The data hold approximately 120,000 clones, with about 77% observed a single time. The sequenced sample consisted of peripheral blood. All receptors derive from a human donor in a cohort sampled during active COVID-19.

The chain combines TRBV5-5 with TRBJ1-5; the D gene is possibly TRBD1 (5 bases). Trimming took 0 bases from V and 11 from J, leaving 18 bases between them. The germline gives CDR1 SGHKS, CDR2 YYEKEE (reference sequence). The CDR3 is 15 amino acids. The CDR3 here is CASSLVGLLGGAQHF. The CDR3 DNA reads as TGTGCCAGCAGCTTGGTGGGACTCCTCGGGGGGGCCCAGCATTTT.

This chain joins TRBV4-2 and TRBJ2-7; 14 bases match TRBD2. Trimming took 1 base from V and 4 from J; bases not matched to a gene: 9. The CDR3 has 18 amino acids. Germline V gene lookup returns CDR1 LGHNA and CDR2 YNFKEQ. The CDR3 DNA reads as TGTGCCAGCAGCCAAGGACTAGCGGGAGGGCCCATGGGGTACGAGCAGTACTTC. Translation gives CASSQGLAGGPMGYEQYF.

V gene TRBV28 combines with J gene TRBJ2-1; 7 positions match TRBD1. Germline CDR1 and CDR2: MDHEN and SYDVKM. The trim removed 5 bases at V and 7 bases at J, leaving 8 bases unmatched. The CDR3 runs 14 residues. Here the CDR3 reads CASSTQDRVNEQFF. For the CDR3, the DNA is TGTGCCAGCAGTACTCAAGACAGGGTTAATGAGCAGTTCTTC.

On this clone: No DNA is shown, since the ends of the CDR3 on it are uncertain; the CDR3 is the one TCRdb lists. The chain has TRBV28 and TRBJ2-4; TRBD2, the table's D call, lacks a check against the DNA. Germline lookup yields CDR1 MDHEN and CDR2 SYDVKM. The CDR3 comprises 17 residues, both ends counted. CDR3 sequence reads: CASSSSSLYIAKNIQYF.

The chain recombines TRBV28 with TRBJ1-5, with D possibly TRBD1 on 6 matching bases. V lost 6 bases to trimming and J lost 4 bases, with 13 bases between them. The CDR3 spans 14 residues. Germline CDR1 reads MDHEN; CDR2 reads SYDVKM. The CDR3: CASRVRTVNQPQHF. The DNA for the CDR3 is TGTGCCAGCAGGGTCCGGACAGTTAATCAGCCCCAGCATTTT.

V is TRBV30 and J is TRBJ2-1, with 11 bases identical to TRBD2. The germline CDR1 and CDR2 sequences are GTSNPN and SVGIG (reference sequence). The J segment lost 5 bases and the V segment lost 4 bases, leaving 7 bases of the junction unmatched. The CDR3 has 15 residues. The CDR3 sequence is CAWIIPSGGHNEQFF. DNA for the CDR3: TGTGCCTGGATTATCCCTAGCGGGGGGCACAATGAGCAGTTCTTC.

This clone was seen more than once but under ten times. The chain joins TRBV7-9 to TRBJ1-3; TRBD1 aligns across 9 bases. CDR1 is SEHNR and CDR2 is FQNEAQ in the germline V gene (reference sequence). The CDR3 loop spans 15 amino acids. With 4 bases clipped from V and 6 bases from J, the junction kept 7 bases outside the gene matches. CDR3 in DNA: TGTGCCAGCAGCTCCCAAACAGGGGGCGCAAACACCATATATTTT. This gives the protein CASSSQTGGANTIYF.

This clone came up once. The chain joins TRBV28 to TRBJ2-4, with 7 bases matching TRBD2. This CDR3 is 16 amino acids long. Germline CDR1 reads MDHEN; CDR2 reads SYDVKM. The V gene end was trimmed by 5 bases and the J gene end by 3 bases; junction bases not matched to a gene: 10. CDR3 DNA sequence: TGTGCCAGCAGTCTCTCCGGACTAGTGGACAAAAACATTCAGTACTTC. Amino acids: CASSLSGLVDKNIQYF.

CDR3 sequence: CASSPGANYEQYF. CDR3 in DNA: TGTGCCAGCTCACCAGGGGCGAATTACGAGCAGTACTTC. The chain uses TRBV18 and TRBJ2-7; perhaps TRBD1 as D (5 bases). V gave up 2 bases and J gave up 4 bases, with 9 bases separating them. CDR3 length equals 13 residues. Germline-derived CDR1 and CDR2 are KGHSH and LQKENI.

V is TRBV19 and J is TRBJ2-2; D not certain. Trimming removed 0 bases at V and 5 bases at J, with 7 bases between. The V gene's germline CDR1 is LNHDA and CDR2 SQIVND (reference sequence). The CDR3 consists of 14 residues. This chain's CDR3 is CASSIDQETGELFF. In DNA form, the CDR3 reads TGTGCCAGTAGTATAGATCAGGAAACCGGGGAGCTGTTTTTT.